Shown below are 20 T cell receptor beta chains from a single sample sequenced in a study of cytomegalovirus exposure and HLA in healthy donors. It was with 60 Vbeta and 13 Jbeta primers that the PCR ran. TCRdb's table, derived via immunoSEQ multiplex PCR, lists solely in-frame clones and lacks some. Altogether about 170,000 clones are present, around four fifths being singletons, with the ten largest covering 3% to 3.5%. Specimen: PBMCs. These receptors all stem from a female donor in good health and CMV-seronegative.

There are a few counts of this clone. This rearrangement joins TRBV2 to TRBJ2-7; 7 bases agree with TRBD2. Trimming cost V 4 bases and J 0 bases; bases outside gene matches: 6. Germline V gene sequence: CDR1 SNHLY, CDR2 FYNNEI. The CDR3 covers 15 residues. Here the CDR3 reads CASSALASSSYEQYF. DNA for the CDR3: TGTGCCAGCAGTGCACTAGCGTCGAGCTCCTACGAGCAGTACTTC.

V gene TRBV5-4 combines with J gene TRBJ2-7, with 16 bases lining up with TRBD2. This CDR3 has 17 residues. Germline V gene lookup returns CDR1 SGHNT and CDR2 YYREEE (reference sequence). The trim removed 0 bases at V and 6 bases at J, leaving 6 bases unmatched. The CDR3 region has the DNA TGTGCCAGCAGCTTGGCCGGGACTAGCGGGAGGGGTATCGAGCAGTACTTC. Its translation: CASSLAGTSGRGIEQYF.

The rearrangement uses TRBV27 and TRBJ2-6, with D maybe TRBD1 (5 bases). V was cut by 5 bases and J by 0 bases, with 8 bases left in between. The CDR3 covers 15 residues. Germline V CDR1 and CDR2: MNHEY, SMNVEV (reference sequence). The CDR3 loop reads CASSPQVSGANVLTF. The CDR3 DNA sequence: TGTGCCAGCAGTCCACAGGTCTCTGGGGCCAACGTCCTGACTTTC.

The chain links TRBV30 to TRBJ2-3; TRBD2 might be the D (5 bases). This CDR3 region has 17 residues. Between the trimmed V and J ends, which lost 2 bases and 7 bases, there was a span of 25 bases. Germline V gene sequence: CDR1 GTSNPN, CDR2 SVGIG (reference sequence). CDR3 coding DNA: TGTGCCTGGAGTCCTCATCGTGGTAGCGCCCTAACAAATACGCAGTATTTT. Its translation is CAWSPHRGSALTNTQYF.

This clone was seen once. The chain links TRBV4-1 to TRBJ2-5, with 11 bases aligning to TRBD1. The CDR3 runs 14 residues. From germline, CDR1 is MGHRA and CDR2 YSYEKL. The ends lost 5 bases at V and 8 bases at J; junction bases unmatched: 7. The CDR3 region has the DNA TGCGCCAGCAGCGGTCGGGGACAGGGGGGCACCCAGTACTTC. As protein: CASSGRGQGGTQYF.

A few counts support this clone. The rearrangement links TRBV5-1 to TRBJ2-5, with D maybe TRBD1 (5 bases). Germline V lookup: CDR1 SGHRS, CDR2 YFSETQ. V lost 8 bases, J lost 6 bases, and 17 bases lay in between. This CDR3 has 13 amino acids. CDR3 protein: CARIQASAKTQYF. Here the CDR3 DNA reads TGCGCCAGGATACAGGCCTCGGCAAAGACCCAGTACTTC.

About this clone: This sample also contains other DNA sequences that code for the same CDR3. The chain employs TRBV19 and TRBJ1-2, with 7 bases that match TRBD1. V shed 8 bases, J shed 2 bases, and the junction held 5 bases outside the gene matches. The CDR3 contains 13 residues. Germline V CDR1 and CDR2: LNHDA, SQIVND (reference sequence). In nucleotides, the CDR3 is TGTGCCAGTTCCCCGACAGGGAACTATGGCTACACCTTC. The encoded protein is CASSPTGNYGYTF.

The chain employs TRBV15 and TRBJ2-7; TRBD1 aligns across 9 bases. The V gene end was trimmed by 4 bases and the J gene end by 3 bases; junction bases not matched to a gene: 13. Germline assignment: CDR1 LNHNV and CDR2 YYDKDF (reference sequence). The CDR3 length is 17 residues. CDR3 nucleotides: TGTGCCACCAGCACCGGCCAGACCGGGACAGGGTTCTACGAGCAGTACTTC. Residues: CATSTGQTGTGFYEQYF.

The CDR3, as DNA: TGTGCCTGGAGTCCCTCGGTGGAGACCCAGTACTTC. It translates to CAWSPSVETQYF. This chain links TRBV30 with TRBJ2-5; D unresolved. In germline, CDR1 is GTSNPN, CDR2 SVGIG (reference sequence). V was shortened by 2 bases and J by 5 bases, with 9 bases between the two germline ends. The CDR3 sequence is 12 residues long.

The rearrangement uses TRBV9 and TRBJ1-4; D not resolved. This CDR3 has 15 residues. Trimming left V 3 bases short and J 5 bases short, with 14 bases between. The germline V gene has CDR1 SGDLS and CDR2 YYNGEE. In nucleotides, the CDR3 is TGTGCCAGCAGCGCCGTAACGGGAGGGAATGAAAAACTGTTTTTT. The encoded protein is CASSAVTGGNEKLFF.

V and J are TRBV5-1 and TRBJ2-1, with a possible D match to TRBD2 (5 bases). Germline assignment: CDR1 SGHRS and CDR2 YFSETQ. There are 14 residues in the CDR3. Trimming shortened V by 4 bases and J by 7 bases, and 15 bases separated the two germline ends. The CDR3 nucleotides read TGCGCCAGCAGCCTGGCTGAGGGAGAAAATGAGCAGTTCTTC. Its translation is CASSLAEGENEQFF.

The J gene is TRBJ1-3, the V gene TRBV27, with 7 bases matching TRBD1. CDR1 is MNHEY and CDR2 is SMNVEV in the germline V gene (reference sequence). The CDR3 is 15 amino acids. V gave up 5 bases and J gave up 2 bases; unmatched junction bases: 6. In nucleotides, the CDR3 is TGTGCCAGCAGTCGACGGGGACAGACTGGAAACACCATATATTTT. It specifies CASSRRGQTGNTIYF.

This clone was picked up one time. CDR3 amino acids: CASSHGGGTGSEKLFF. CDR3 DNA: TGTGCCAGCAGCCATGGGGGAGGGACGGGATCCGAAAAACTGTTTTTT. The genes are TRBV9 and TRBJ1-4; tentatively, D is TRBD1 (5 bases). V was trimmed by 4 bases and J by 8 bases, leaving 21 bases between them. Germline lookup yields CDR1 SGDLS and CDR2 YYNGEE. This CDR3 comprises 16 residues.

The rearrangement links TRBV5-1 to TRBJ2-7; TRBD2 matches 9 bases. J was trimmed by 4 bases and V by 1 base; bases with no gene match: 0. The germline CDR1 and CDR2 sequences are SGHRS and YFSETQ. The CDR3 runs 13 residues. The DNA of the CDR3 is TGCGCCAGCAGCTTGCTAGCGGGGTACGAGCAGTACTTC. It specifies CASSLLAGYEQYF.

V is TRBV5-4 and J is TRBJ1-1; D perhaps matches TRBD1 (5 bases). The ends were cut back, 2 bases at V and 1 base at J, with 9 bases in the middle. Germline CDR1 and CDR2: SGHNT and YYREEE (reference sequence). This CDR3 is 14 amino acids long. The CDR3 loop reads CASSFTQGNTEAFF. The DNA of the CDR3 is TGTGCCAGCAGCTTTACGCAGGGGAACACTGAAGCTTTCTTT.

The CDR3 DNA sequence: TGCGCCAGCAGCCAACGGGGGGGCCGGACTAGCGGAGAGACCCAGTACTTC. Encoded protein: CASSQRGGRTSGETQYF. This rearrangement joins TRBV4-1 to TRBJ2-5; 10 bases map to TRBD2. Germline lookup yields CDR1 MGHRA and CDR2 YSYEKL. With V trimmed by 2 bases and J by 4 bases, 10 bases remained unmatched. The CDR3 covers 17 residues.

The V gene is TRBV14, the J gene TRBJ2-7; 10 bases are shared with TRBD1. In germline, CDR1 is SGHDN, CDR2 FVKESK. CDR3 size: 17 residues. Trimming took 1 base from V and 2 from J; bases not matched to a gene: 8. CDR3 DNA: TGTGCCAGCAGCCAAGTACCCCGGGACAGGGGTACCTACGAGCAGTACTTC. Translated: CASSQVPRDRGTYEQYF.

The chain has TRBV7-8 and TRBJ1-6; tentatively, D is TRBD1 (6 bases). The CDR3 is 12 residues long. Germline V CDR1 and CDR2: SGHVS, FQNEAQ. Deletions cut 1 base from V and 14 bases from J, with 9 bases between. The CDR3 loop reads CASSLDRATLHF. The CDR3 DNA reads TGTGCCAGCAGCTTAGACAGGGCAACCCTCCACTTT.

The chain couples TRBV7-2 to TRBJ2-7; the D gene is possibly TRBD1 (6 bases). Germline values: CDR1 SGHTA, CDR2 FQGNSA. V was trimmed by 3 bases and J by 2 bases, leaving 14 bases between them. CDR3 length: 15 residues. The CDR3 DNA reads as TGTGCCAGCAGCTTGGACAGCTCCCGCCCCTACGAGCAGTACTTC. Protein: CASSLDSSRPYEQYF.

The rearrangement uses TRBV10-3 and TRBJ1-5, with a possible D match to TRBD1 (5 bases). The CDR3 runs to 18 residues. Germline CDR1 and CDR2: ENHRY and SYGVKD. V was pared by 0 bases and J by 2 bases, with 17 bases between. CDR3 loop: CAISESTRGPGGNQPQHF. The CDR3 DNA follows: TGTGCCATCAGTGAGTCGACAAGGGGCCCGGGGGGCAATCAGCCCCAGCATTTT.